Following are 25 T cell receptor beta chains from one sample sequenced in a study of blood T cells in healthy people across ages. A second about 7 to 11 cycle PCR used barcoded and J-beta primers. MiXCR, applied by TCRdb to the 5' RACE reads, yields one record per CDR3 protein. The sample shows 630,000 or so distinct CDR3 sequences, about 30% of them seen only once. Sequencing was done on a sample of blood. These receptors came from a woman of 80 years or more in good health.

The V and J genes are TRBV28 and TRBJ2-7; 11 nucleotides line up with TRBD2. Germline trimming cut 4 bases from V and 0 bases from J; bases unmatched to any gene: 5. Germline V gene lookup returns CDR1 MDHEN and CDR2 SYDVKM. The CDR3 runs to 16 residues. The CDR3 sequence: CASSSKLAGVSYEQYF. CDR3 nucleotides: TGTGCCAGCAGTTCTAAACTAGCGGGGGTCTCCTACGAGCAGTACTTC.

The chain uses TRBV6-5 and TRBJ1-1; TRBD1 aligns across 7 bases. V was pared by 6 bases and J by 3 bases, with 7 bases of the junction left unmatched. The CDR3 contains 14 residues. Germline values: CDR1 MNHEY, CDR2 SVGAGI. CDR3 protein: CASRLDRVYTEAFF. Written as DNA, the CDR3 is TGTGCCAGCAGACTAGACAGGGTTTACACTGAAGCTTTCTTT.

This clonotype appeared a few times. It may be a read error: a sequence one base away is much more abundant. The rearrangement links TRBV27 to TRBJ2-7; 9 nucleotides agree with TRBD2. Germline V gene data show CDR1 as MNHEY and CDR2 as SMNVEV (reference sequence). This CDR3 comprises 13 residues. After removal of 11 bases from V and 4 bases from J, the junction contained 9 bases not matched to a gene. The CDR3 coding sequence is TGTGCCGGCACCCAAGCGGGGGGTTACGAGCAGTACTTC. This gives the protein CAGTQAGGYEQYF.

This clonotype was recorded at least ten times. The gene calls are TRBV20-1 and TRBJ2-1, with D perhaps matching TRBD1 or TRBD2 (7 bases each). Germline V gene sequence: CDR1 DFQATT, CDR2 SNEGSKA (reference sequence). V was trimmed by 3 bases and J by 7 bases, leaving 16 bases between them. CDR3 length equals 14 residues. Here the CDR3 DNA reads TGCAGTGCTAGCCAGGGGGGGGGCAGTAATGAGCAGTTCTTC. Translating gives CSASQGGGSNEQFF.

This rearrangement joins TRBV19 to TRBJ2-6, with TRBD1 matching over 7 bases. Germline CDR1 and CDR2: LNHDA and SQIVND (reference sequence). This CDR3 has 15 residues. J lost 2 bases, V lost 7 bases, and 5 bases had no gene match. This CDR3 is CASTHQGAGANVLTF. The CDR3 bases are TGTGCCAGTACTCATCAGGGGGCTGGGGCCAACGTCCTGACTTTC.

Turning to this clonotype: With a much larger clone just one base away, this may be a read error. The chain couples TRBV7-2 to TRBJ2-5, with D possibly matching TRBD2 (6 bases). The V gene's germline CDR1 is SGHTA and CDR2 FQGNSA. Trimming shortened V by 5 bases and J by 11 bases, and 24 bases separated the two germline ends. This CDR3 has 15 residues. Written as DNA, the CDR3 is TGTGCCAGCAGCCCCGCCCGGGGGTACGCGGGTGAGCAGTACTTC. It yields the protein CASSPARGYAGEQYF.

This clonotype was observed many times. The rearrangement joins TRBV20-1 to TRBJ2-3; tentatively, D is TRBD1 or TRBD2 (6 bases each). The V gene lost 7 bases and the J gene lost 3 bases, with 14 bases spanning the gap. This CDR3 comprises 13 residues. Germline assignment: CDR1 DFQATT and CDR2 SNEGSKA (reference sequence). The DNA of the CDR3 is TGCAGTGTACAGGGAGGAACTACAGATACGCAGTATTTT. Protein product: CSVQGGTTDTQYF.

This clonotype came up a few times. V is TRBV30 and J is TRBJ2-3; 8 positions match TRBD1. V dropped 1 base and J dropped 7; count of bases not matched to a gene: 7. In germline, CDR1 is GTSNPN, CDR2 SVGIG (reference sequence). The CDR3 is 14 amino acids. The CDR3 nucleotides are TGTGCCTGGAGTGCTGGACAGGGAATATATACGCAGTATTTT. As protein: CAWSAGQGIYTQYF.

The chain carries TRBV6-5 and TRBJ1-4; 11 bases are shared with TRBD1. Trimming at V came to 5 bases and at J to 8 bases, leaving 4 bases not matched to a gene. Germline CDR1 is MNHEY and CDR2 is SVGAGI. The length of the CDR3 is 14 residues. CDR3 coding DNA: TGTGCCAGCAGTCAGGACAGGGGGCTCGAAAAACTGTTTTTT. Translating it yields CASSQDRGLEKLFF.

A note on this clonotype: It may be a read error: a sequence one base away is much more abundant. The V gene is TRBV9, the J gene TRBJ1-2, with D unresolved. Germline V lookup: CDR1 SGDLS, CDR2 YYNGEE. The CDR3 length is 14 residues. The CDR3 loop is CASSESLANCGYTF. The DNA of the CDR3 is TGTGCCAGCAGCGAGTCCCTAGCTAACTGTGGCTACACCTTC. The variable domain in full, with the rest retrieved from reference TRBV9 and TRBJ1-2, is DSGVTQTPKHLITATGQRVTLRCSPRSGDLSVYWYQQSLDQGLQFLIQYYNGEERAKGNILERFSAQQFPDLHSELNLSSLELGDSALYFCASSESLANCGYTFGSGTRLTVV.

This clonotype was detected many times. CDR3 nucleotides: TGTGCCAGCAGTTACGTAAGGACCATCCAAGAGACCCAGTACTTC. Translated, it gives CASSYVRTIQETQYF. The chain combines TRBV6-2 or TRBV6-3 with TRBJ2-5; D remains ambiguous. V lost 2 bases and J lost 1, with 11 bases in between. The length of the CDR3 is 15 residues. Germline V gives CDR1 MNHEY, CDR2 SVGEGT.

This clonotype has at least ten counts. The chain couples TRBV3-1 to TRBJ2-1, with D possibly TRBD2 on 6 matching bases. The length of the CDR3 is 15 residues. In germline, CDR1 is LGHDT, CDR2 YNNKEL (reference sequence). V gave up 0 bases and J gave up 6 bases, with 12 bases separating them. The CDR3: CASSQDKGLINEQFF. The CDR3 DNA reads as TGTGCCAGCAGCCAAGATAAGGGACTGATCAATGAGCAGTTCTTC.

The sample holds many counts of this clonotype. The chain uses TRBV6-2 or TRBV6-3 and TRBJ1-5; 7 nucleotides match TRBD1. Germline V gene data show CDR1 as MNHEY and CDR2 as SVGEGT. The CDR3 contains 13 residues. Germline trimming cut 6 bases from V and 6 bases from J; bases unmatched to any gene: 5. CDR3 loop: CASRDRVGQPQHF. The DNA for the CDR3 is TGTGCCAGCAGAGACAGGGTTGGTCAGCCCCAGCATTTT.

This clonotype was seen repeatedly, ten times or more. The V and J genes are TRBV25-1 and TRBJ1-2, with D uncertain. The V gene's germline CDR1 is MGHDK and CDR2 SYGVNS. This CDR3 has 15 residues. V lost 3 bases and J 8 bases, leaving 19 bases between the germline ends. This CDR3 reads CASSDWGEGRRGYTF. The CDR3 DNA follows: TGTGCCAGCAGTGATTGGGGAGAGGGCCGGCGCGGCTACACCTTC.

In this sample, this clonotype turned up many times. J is TRBJ2-7 and V is TRBV20-1, with TRBD2 matching over 12 bases. The CDR3 extends over 16 amino acids. V lost 3 bases and J lost 0; bases outside the gene matches: 6. The germline CDR1 and CDR2 sequences are DFQATT and SNEGSKA (reference sequence). CDR3 nucleotide sequence: TGCAGTGCTAGCCCTAGCGGGGGGGATAGCTCCTACGAGCAGTACTTC. Translated, it gives CSASPSGGDSSYEQYF.

This clonotype was counted ten times or more. V usage is TRBV12-3 or TRBV12-4 and J usage is TRBJ2-5; D not resolved. V was shortened by 5 bases and J by 4 bases, with 17 bases between the two germline ends. The CDR3 is made up of 15 amino acids. CDR3: CASSQAAGRRETQYF. The CDR3 DNA sequence: TGTGCCAGCAGTCAAGCTGCAGGACGGCGAGAGACCCAGTACTTC.

The rearrangement joins TRBV27 to TRBJ2-1; 7 bases match TRBD1. This CDR3 is 13 amino acids long. J gave up 7 bases and V 6 bases, and 6 bases lay outside the gene matches. Germline loops: CDR1 MNHEY, CDR2 SMNVEV (reference sequence). The CDR3 DNA follows: TGTGCCAGCAGAACAGGGGACCGGAATGAGCAGTTCTTC. As protein: CASRTGDRNEQFF.

The V gene is TRBV6-5, the J gene TRBJ1-1; 9 nucleotides agree with TRBD1. There are 13 residues in the CDR3. V lost 8 bases and J lost 8; bases outside the gene matches: 9. Germline V gene lookup returns CDR1 MNHEY and CDR2 SVGAGI. CDR3 nucleotide sequence: TGTGCCAGCGGGCGGACAGGGGCGACCGAAGCTTTCTTT. Translated, it gives CASGRTGATEAFF.

In the case of this clonotype: This may stem from a read error, because a much larger clone lies one nucleotide away. This rearrangement joins TRBV2 to TRBJ2-5; 9 bases line up with TRBD1. Germline V gene data show CDR1 as SNHLY and CDR2 as FYNNEI. The CDR3 totals 13 residues. The DNA of the CDR3 is TGTACCAGCAGTGGGACAGGGTACGAGACCCAGTACTTC. Its translation is CTSSGTGYETQYF.

Only a few counts were recorded for this clonotype. With a much larger clone just one base away, this may be a read error. The chain links TRBV7-3 to TRBJ2-1, with 10 bases lining up with TRBD1. This CDR3 is 14 amino acids long. Germline loops: CDR1 SGHTA, CDR2 FQGTGA. The CDR3 DNA is TGTGCCTGCAGCCCGGGACAGGGGTGGAATGAGCAGTTCTTC. Encoded protein: CACSPGQGWNEQFF. Looking up the rest from reference TRBV7-3 and TRBJ2-1 gives the full variable domain: GAGVSQTPSNKVTEKGKYVELRCDPISGHTALYWYRQSLGQGPEFLIYFQGTGAADDSGLPNDRFFAVRPEGSVSTLKIQRTERGDSAVYLCACSPGQGWNEQFFGPGTRLTVL.

In this sample, this clonotype turned up many times. The J gene is TRBJ2-7, the V gene TRBV7-6; perhaps TRBD2 as D (7 bases). Trimming left V 5 bases short and J 3 bases short, with 14 bases between. The CDR3 length is 14 residues. The germline V gene has CDR1 SGHVS and CDR2 FNYEAQ. CDR3 sequence (DNA): TGTGCCAGCAGCACCCCGGGGGGCTACTACGAGCAGTACTTC. Encoded protein: CASSTPGGYYEQYF.

V usage is TRBV27 and J usage is TRBJ1-6; D gene unclear. This CDR3 contains 14 residues. Germline values: CDR1 MNHEY, CDR2 SMNVEV (reference sequence). The germline V and J ends were trimmed by 6 bases and 7 bases, with 13 bases remaining between them. CDR3 in DNA: TGTGCCAGCAGGGTGGGCGGTCCGAATTCACCCCTCCACTTT. Residues: CASRVGGPNSPLHF.

This clonotype was observed a few times. V usage is TRBV6-4 and J usage is TRBJ1-5; 9 nucleotides agree with TRBD1. The CDR3 totals 19 residues. V gave up 5 bases and J gave up 0 bases; unmatched junction bases: 14. Germline CDR1 MRHNA, CDR2 SNTAGT. CDR3 sequence reads: CASSCYYRGHGTSNQPQHF. Here the CDR3 DNA reads TGTGCCAGCAGTTGTTACTACAGGGGGCATGGGACTAGCAATCAGCCCCAGCATTTT.

This clonotype has just a few counts. CDR3 coding DNA: TGTGCCAGCAGTTTCCTCTTCCAGGGGGCATACACCGGGGAGCTGTTTTTT. This sequence encodes CASSFLFQGAYTGELFF. V usage is TRBV12-3 or TRBV12-4 and J usage is TRBJ2-2, with 8 bases fitting TRBD1. J lost 3 bases, V lost 3 bases, and 9 bases had no gene match. The CDR3 totals 17 residues.

The V and J genes are TRBV7-9 and TRBJ2-1; 9 bases agree with TRBD2. V was clipped by 0 bases and J by 8 bases; unmatched bases: 2. Germline assignment: CDR1 SEHNR and CDR2 FQNEAQ (reference sequence). The CDR3 totals 14 residues. The CDR3 loop is CASSLASGSYEQFF. The CDR3 DNA is TGTGCCAGCAGCTTAGCTAGCGGGAGTTATGAGCAGTTCTTC.